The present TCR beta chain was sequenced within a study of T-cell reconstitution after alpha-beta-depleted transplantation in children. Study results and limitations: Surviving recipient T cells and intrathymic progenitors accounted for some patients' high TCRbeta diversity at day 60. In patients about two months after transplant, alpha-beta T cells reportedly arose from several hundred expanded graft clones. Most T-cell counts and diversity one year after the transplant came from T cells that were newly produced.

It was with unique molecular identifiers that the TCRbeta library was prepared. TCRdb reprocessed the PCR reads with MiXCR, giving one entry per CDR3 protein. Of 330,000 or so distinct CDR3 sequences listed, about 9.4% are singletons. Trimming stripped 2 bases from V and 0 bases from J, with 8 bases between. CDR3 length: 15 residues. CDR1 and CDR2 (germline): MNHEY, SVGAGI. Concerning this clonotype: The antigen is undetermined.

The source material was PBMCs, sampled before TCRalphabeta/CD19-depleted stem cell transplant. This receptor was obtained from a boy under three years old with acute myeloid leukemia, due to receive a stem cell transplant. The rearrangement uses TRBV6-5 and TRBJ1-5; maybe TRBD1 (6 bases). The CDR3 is CASSYGQYSNQPQHF. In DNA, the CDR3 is TGTGCCAGCAGTTACGGACAGTATAGCAATCAGCCCCAGCATTTT.